This T cell receptor beta chain was captured in a study of shared clonotypes between healthy human individuals. Study-wide points: Naive CD4 clonotypes overlapped across a handful of donors at roughly 5.1%.

Of note for this clone: Its antigen is not identified.

Donors had no recently reported acute infections or vaccinations and were HIV-negative. Germline CDR1 reads MDHEN; CDR2 reads SYDVKM. Trimming took 8 bases from V and 1 from J, leaving 15 bases between them. This CDR3 has 14 amino acids. Deep was the level used in running the assay. Data came from immunoSEQ multiplex PCR; TCRdb stores just in-frame clones and leaves some out. The data hold some 580,000 clones, with more than 95% observed a single time. The genes are TRBV28 and TRBJ2-7; D is uncertain. This sequence was found in a woman aged 30 to 39 in good health. The source material was naive CD4+ T cells sorted from blood. Subset given: CD45RA+ positively selected. CDR3 sequence (DNA): TGTGCCAGCGGGTTAATGGGCGGTTCCTACGAGCAGTACTTC. Translation gives CASGLMGGSYEQYF. Supplemented by reference TRBV28 and TRBJ2-7, the full variable domain reads DVKVTQSSRYLVKRTGEKVFLECVQDMDHENMFWYRQDPGLGLRLIYFSYDVKMKEKGDIPEGYSVSREKKERFSLILESASTNQTSMYLCASGLMGGSYEQYFGPGTRLTVT.